The clone carrying this TCR beta chain came up many times. The antigen is undetermined. This sample was taken from a study of T cells after yellow fever vaccination. The study made its TCR cDNA through 5'RACE template switching. That step introduced a universal primer site along with UMIs. MiXCR, run by TCRdb on the 5' RACE reads, gives a single entry per CDR3 protein. The sample consists of more than 300,000 distinct CDR3 sequences, 3.5% to 4.5% of them appearing once. Germline V gene lookup returns CDR1 MNHNY and CDR2 SVGAGI (reference sequence). The V gene lost 7 bases and the J gene lost 3 bases, with 12 bases spanning the gap. This CDR3 contains 14 residues. Study-level points and caveats: Once the booster was given, most primary-vaccination clones reappeared, at approximately 97% for CD4 and around 90% for CD8.

The chain links TRBV6-6 to TRBJ2-2; TRBD1 or TRBD2 may be the D gene (5 bases each). Sequenced material: PBMCs, taken 15 days after the yellow fever booster vaccination. The receptor was derived from a young man who received the YFV17D yellow fever vaccine. The CDR3 DNA reads TGTGCCAGCATCCAGGGACCTTACACCGGGGAGCTGTTTTTT. It encodes CASIQGPYTGELFF.